This T cell receptor (beta chain) emerged from a study of blood T cell repertoires in COVID-19. This table comes from immunoSEQ multiplex PCR, and its TCRdb copy is limited to in-frame clones, with some not included. The sample carries under 250,000 clones, approximately 88% recorded once. The sequencing sample was made of PBMCs or T cells enriched from blood (not recorded which). The sequence derives from a woman in her forties who had been exposed to COVID-19.

CDR3 region: CASSQEGSGRREQYV. The CDR3 DNA sequence: TGTGCCAGCAGCCAAGAGGGTAGCGGGAGAAGGGAGCAGTACGTC. The chain links TRBV3-1 (or the pseudogene TRBV3-2) to TRBJ2-7; 9 bases match TRBD2. Trimming at V came to 0 bases and at J to 7 bases, leaving 7 bases not matched to a gene. The CDR3 length is 15 residues. The germline V gene encodes CDR1 LGHDT and CDR2 YNNKEL (reference sequence).